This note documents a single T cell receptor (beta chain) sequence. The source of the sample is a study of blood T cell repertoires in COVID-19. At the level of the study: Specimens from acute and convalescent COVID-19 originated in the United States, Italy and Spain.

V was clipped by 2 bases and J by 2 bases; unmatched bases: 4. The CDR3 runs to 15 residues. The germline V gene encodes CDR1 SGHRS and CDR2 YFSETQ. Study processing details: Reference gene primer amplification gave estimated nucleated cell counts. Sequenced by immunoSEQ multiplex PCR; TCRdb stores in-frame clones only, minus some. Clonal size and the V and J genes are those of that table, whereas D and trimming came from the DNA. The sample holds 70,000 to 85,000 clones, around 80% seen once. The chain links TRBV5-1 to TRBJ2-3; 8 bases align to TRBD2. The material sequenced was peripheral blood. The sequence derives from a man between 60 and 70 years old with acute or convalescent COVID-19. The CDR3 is CASSLERGNTDTQYF. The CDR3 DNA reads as TGCGCCAGCAGCTTAGAGCGGGGGAACACAGATACGCAGTATTTT.